Here is one T cell receptor beta chain with its context. Participant-given clinical history determined each cohort assignment. The sample originates from a study of blood T cell repertoires in COVID-19. Libraries were prepared by immunoSEQ multiplex PCR; TCRdb keeps only in-frame clonotypes and omits some of them. In the table there are 210,000 or so clones, approximately 80% of which are singletons. The CDR3 consists of 16 residues. Germline assignment: CDR1 KGHSH and CDR2 LQKENI. The V segment lost 3 bases and the J segment 6 bases; nucleotides outside the gene matches: 5. The V gene is TRBV18, the J gene TRBJ2-3; the match to TRBD2 covers 14 bases. The sample consisted of PBMCs or T cells enriched from blood (not recorded which). The TCR was taken from a woman aged 40 to 50 with acute COVID-19. CDR3 nucleotides: TGTGCCAGCTCACCGCCGGGACTAGCGGGAGCGGATACGCAGTATTTT. This translates into CASSPPGLAGADTQYF.